The rows below give T cell receptor beta chains drawn from one sample of a study of cytomegalovirus exposure and HLA in healthy donors. Using immunoSEQ multiplex PCR, the repertoire was profiled, and TCRdb retains in-frame clones only, with some absent. The sample records 150,000 to 200,000 clones, roughly 82% being singletons. The sample taken for sequencing was PBMCs. These receptors were obtained from a woman under 40 in good health and CMV-seronegative. The CDR3 runs from the conserved cysteine through the conserved F or W.

V	J	CDR3
TRBV10-1	TRBJ1-2	CASSPSKDYGYTF
TRBV5-1	TRBJ2-1	CASSLGLALSNEQFF
TRBV4-3	TRBJ1-5	CASSHQGYSNQPQHF
TRBV7-3	TRBJ2-1	CASSLDRGLLGEQFF
TRBV30	TRBJ2-1	CAWRGGAGSYNEQFF
TRBV30	TRBJ2-3	CAWTMTGADTQYF
TRBV14	TRBJ2-5	CASSQGWGVQETQYF
TRBV7-9	TRBJ1-1	CASSSRQTTEAFF
TRBV4-2	TRBJ2-5	CASSQAELAGGRKTQYF
TRBV5-4	TRBJ2-7	CASSIGGASGSAGQYF
TRBV7-9	TRBJ1-2	CASSWGDLQGYTF
TRBV27	TRBJ2-7	CASSLRGNYEQYF
TRBV7-8	TRBJ1-4	CASSLGGQSNEKLFF
TRBV27	TRBJ1-5	CASSYTGGDQPQHF
TRBV11-1	TRBJ2-3	CASNSYGTDTQYF
TRBV7-8	TRBJ1-3	CASSLQPRAGNTIYF
TRBV28	TRBJ2-7	CASSFPSGGEQYF
TRBV7-2	TRBJ2-7	CASSFSSAHEQYF
TRBV11-2	TRBJ2-7	CASSSLTVRLYEQYF
TRBV28	TRBJ1-2	CASSEDGVYGYTF
TRBV28	TRBJ2-7	CASSPPGVFYEQYF
TRBV6-5	TRBJ1-2	CASSRDRANYGYPF
TRBV19	TRBJ1-3	CASSIKGFGNTIYF
TRBV5-1	TRBJ2-5	CASSKGTAVETQYF
TRBV2	TRBJ2-7	CASSPQGWQPHYEQYF
TRBV5-1	TRBJ1-1	CASSFTGAHTEAFF
TRBV5-1	TRBJ2-2	CASSLLVSGGTGELFF
TRBV15	TRBJ2-1	CATSRDAAGGPRFF
TRBV28	TRBJ1-2	CASTWDRGGLGKEGYTF
TRBV7-2	TRBJ2-3	CASSPGLAGPDTQYF
TRBV5-5	TRBJ1-1	CASSFNPQGTEAFF
TRBV25-1	TRBJ2-7	CASSNTNRVHEQYF
TRBV2	TRBJ2-5	CASSGLTGVKETQYF
TRBV27	TRBJ1-1	CASSFARAGNTEAFF
TRBV27	TRBJ2-2	CASSLRQGAVTGELFF
TRBV6-1	TRBJ2-7	CAIRGQGAHEQYF
TRBV6-1	TRBJ1-4	CASSSTGMTNEKLFF
TRBV14	TRBJ1-3	CASSPRQGSGNTIYF
TRBV29-1	TRBJ1-1	CSGGQHMNTEAFF
TRBV30	TRBJ1-1	CAWMEGLYPGDTEAFF
TRBV6-1	TRBJ1-2	CASHTGQGSGYTF
TRBV6-5	TRBJ1-1	CASRRTGEETFF
TRBV19	TRBJ2-1	CASSIRGSGGEQFF
TRBV19	TRBJ1-2	CASSTQQGSRDGYTF
TRBV2	TRBJ2-2	CASSVPLGGRNTGELFF
TRBV9	TRBJ1-1	CASSVETGNTEAFF
TRBV28	TRBJ2-3	CAILPGTGGTDTQYF
TRBV5-5	TRBJ2-7	CASSLVVGQRFLYEQYF
TRBV12-5	TRBJ2-3	CASGLPRGSTDTQYF